These 8 T cell receptor beta chains came from one sample sequenced in a study of shared clonotypes between healthy human individuals. The repertoire was sequenced with immunoSEQ multiplex PCR; TCRdb's copy has only in-frame clones and lacks some. The sample carries 950,000 to 1,200,000 clones, approximately 75% recorded once. Sequencing was done on a sample of memory CD4+ T cells from PBMCs. Subset meaning: CD45RA-negative fraction. The receptors stem from a man between 18 and 35 years old in good health. Some clones in this sample may be carry-over from other donors' samples.

This clone turned up a few times. The gene calls are TRBV30 and TRBJ1-5, with a tentative D call TRBD1 (5 bases). The CDR3 sequence is 15 residues long. Trimming shortened V by 0 bases and J by 3 bases, and 12 bases separated the two germline ends. Germline CDR1 reads GTSNPN; CDR2 reads SVGIG (reference sequence). The CDR3 loop is CAWSVLGDVNQPQHF. For the CDR3, the DNA is TGTGCCTGGAGTGTACTGGGGGACGTCAATCAGCCCCAGCATTTT.

The chain links TRBV2 to TRBJ2-1, with 9 bases identical to TRBD1. Germline V lookup: CDR1 SNHLY, CDR2 FYNNEI. Trimming cost V 7 bases and J 4 bases; bases outside gene matches: 5. The CDR3 runs to 14 residues. Here the CDR3 DNA reads TGTGCCAGCACACAGGGACAGGGATACAATGAGCAGTTCTTC. Translated, it gives CASTQGQGYNEQFF.

The chain carries TRBV28 and TRBJ2-7; TRBD2 matches at 9 bases. This CDR3 region has 15 residues. Germline CDR1 reads MDHEN; CDR2 reads SYDVKM. After removal of 5 bases from V and 1 base from J, the junction contained 6 bases not matched to a gene. CDR3 coding DNA: TGTGCCAGCAGTCCTAGCGGGATGGAATCCTACGAGCAGTACTTC. Its translation is CASSPSGMESYEQYF. The variable domain in full, completed from reference TRBV28 and TRBJ2-7, reads DVKVTQSSRYLVKRTGEKVFLECVQDMDHENMFWYRQDPGLGLRLIYFSYDVKMKEKGDIPEGYSVSREKKERFSLILESASTNQTSMYLCASSPSGMESYEQYFGPGTRLTVT.

The rearrangement joins TRBV28 to TRBJ1-4; D gene ambiguous. Trimming shortened V by 5 bases and J by 5 bases, and 12 bases separated the two germline ends. Germline CDR1 MDHEN, CDR2 SYDVKM. This CDR3 has 14 amino acids. CDR3 amino acids: CASSAREVNEKLFF. In nucleotides, the CDR3 is TGTGCCAGCAGTGCACGGGAGGTGAATGAAAAACTGTTTTTT.

Points on this clone: One end of the junction varies from germline; a read error may be responsible. V usage is TRBV6-6 and J usage is TRBJ1-2, with D perhaps TRBD1 (5 bases). CDR3 length equals 14 residues. The germline V gene encodes CDR1 MNHNY and CDR2 SVGAGI (reference sequence). CDR3 residues: CTSTPGTTQYGYTF. The DNA for the CDR3 is TGTACCAGCACCCCAGGGACCACCCAATATGGCTACACCTTC.

The sample holds a few counts of this clone. The rearrangement joins TRBV7-2 to TRBJ1-5, with TRBD1 identical over 8 bases. The CDR3 spans 15 residues. Germline CDR1 is SGHTA and CDR2 is FQGNSA. The V segment lost 5 bases and the J segment 7 bases; nucleotides outside the gene matches: 10. The CDR3 region has the DNA TGTGCCAGCAGCATACTCACCGCAGGGGGCCAGCCCCAGCATTTT. Protein: CASSILTAGGQPQHF.

This clone was observed a handful of times. This chain connects TRBV6-6 to TRBJ1-1; D possibly corresponds to TRBD1 (5 bases). V gave up 5 bases and J gave up 3 bases, with 13 bases separating them. The CDR3 has 14 residues. The germline gives CDR1 MNHNY, CDR2 SVGAGI (reference sequence). The CDR3 loop reads CASSPQGSDTEAFF. The CDR3 region has the DNA TGTGCCAGCAGTCCCCAGGGTTCTGACACTGAAGCTTTCTTT.

On this clone itself: One base away lies a much larger clone, so this may be a sequencing read error. The chain carries TRBV7-2 and TRBJ2-5; the match to TRBD2 covers 10 bases. Germline values: CDR1 SGHTA, CDR2 FQGNSA. The CDR3 sequence is 15 residues long. The trim removed 8 bases at V and 1 base at J, leaving 7 bases unmatched. The CDR3: CASGLASGGQETQYF. CDR3 nucleotide sequence: TGTGCCAGCGGCCTCGCTAGCGGGGGCCAAGAGACCCAGTACTTC.